This T cell receptor beta chain was identified in a study of blood T cell repertoires in COVID-19. Study context: Samples representing acute and convalescent COVID-19 were sourced from the United States, Italy and Spain. Nucleic acid was either cDNA or gDNA, and it came from T cells, B-cell-depleted T cells, or PBMCs.

As handled by the study authors: Amplification of reference gene primers provided the estimated nucleated cell counts. Some clones are missing from TCRdb's copy, which holds only in-frame ones; the method was immunoSEQ multiplex PCR. V, J and clone size reflect that table, while D and trimming were determined from the DNA. The table lists about 200,000 clones, roughly 85% of them singletons. The sequence was obtained from a man aged 55-75 years with active or convalescent COVID-19. Sequencing was done on a sample of peripheral blood.

The CDR3 spells CASSVYRDSPLHF. The CDR3 DNA sequence: TGCGCCAGCAGCGTGTACAGGGACTCACCCCTCCACTTT. The rearrangement joins TRBV5-1 to TRBJ1-6; a weak D match, TRBD1 (6 bases). Germline CDR1 SGHRS, CDR2 YFSETQ. The CDR3 extends over 13 amino acids. With 4 bases removed from V and 10 bases from J, the gap between germline ends came to 12 bases.